This T cell receptor (beta chain) was recorded in a study of immune evolution from preneoplasia to lung adenocarcinoma. The study, taken as a whole, reports: From normal lung to invasive adenocarcinoma, top clone frequencies appeared to decrease.

Profiling relied on immunoSEQ multiplex PCR, and the TCRdb table lists in-frame clones only, not all of them. Of 7,000 or so clones in the sample, approximately 85% were seen once. Histologic diagnosis was independently verified by two lung pathologists. CDR1 is SGHRS, CDR2 YFSETQ, per germline. V was cut by 5 bases and J by 2 bases, with 15 bases left in between. The CDR3 extends over 15 amino acids. Concerning this clone: Its antigen is still unknown.

Input material: FFPE minimally invasive lung adenocarcinoma tissue. The clonotype comes from an older person with lung adenocarcinoma. The J gene is TRBJ2-3, the V gene TRBV5-1, with no clear D. In DNA, the CDR3 is TGCGCCAGCAGGGTAGGAGCTTACTCCACAGATACGCAGTATTTT. Its translation: CASRVGAYSTDTQYF. Filled out from reference TRBV5-1 and TRBJ2-3, the complete variable domain reads KAGVTQTPRYLIKTRGQQVTLSCSPISGHRSVSWYQQTPGQGLQFLFEYFSETQRNKGNFPGRFSGRQFSNSRSEMNVSTLELGDSALYLCASRVGAYSTDTQYFGPGTRLTVL.